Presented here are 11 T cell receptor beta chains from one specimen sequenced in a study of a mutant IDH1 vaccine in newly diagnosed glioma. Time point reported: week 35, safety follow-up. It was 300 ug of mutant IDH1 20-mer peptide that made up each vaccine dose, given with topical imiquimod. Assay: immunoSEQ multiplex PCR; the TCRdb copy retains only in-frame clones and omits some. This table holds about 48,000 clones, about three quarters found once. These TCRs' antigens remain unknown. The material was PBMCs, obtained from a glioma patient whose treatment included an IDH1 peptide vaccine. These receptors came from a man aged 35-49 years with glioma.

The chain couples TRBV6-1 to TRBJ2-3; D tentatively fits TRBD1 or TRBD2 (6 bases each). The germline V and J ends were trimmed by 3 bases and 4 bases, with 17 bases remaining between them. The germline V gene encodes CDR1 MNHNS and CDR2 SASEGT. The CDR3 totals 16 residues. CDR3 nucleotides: TGTGCCAGCAGTGAGGCGGGACATTGGGGCGCAGATACGCAGTATTTT. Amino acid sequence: CASSEAGHWGADTQYF.

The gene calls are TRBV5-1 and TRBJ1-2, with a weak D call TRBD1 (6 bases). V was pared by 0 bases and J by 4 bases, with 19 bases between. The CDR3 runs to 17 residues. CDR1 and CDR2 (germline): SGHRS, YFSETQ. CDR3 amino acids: CASSLDTGTSAIYGYTF. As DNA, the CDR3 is TGCGCCAGCAGCTTGGATACAGGGACCTCTGCTATCTATGGCTACACCTTC.

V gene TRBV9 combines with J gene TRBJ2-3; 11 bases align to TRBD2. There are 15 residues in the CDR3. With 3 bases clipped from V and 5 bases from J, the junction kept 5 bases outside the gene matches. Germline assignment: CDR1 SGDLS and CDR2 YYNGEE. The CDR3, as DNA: TGTGCCAGCAGCGAGACTAGCGGGATCTTAGATACGCAGTATTTT. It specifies CASSETSGILDTQYF. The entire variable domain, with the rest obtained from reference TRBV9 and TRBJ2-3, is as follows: DSGVTQTPKHLITATGQRVTLRCSPRSGDLSVYWYQQSLDQGLQFLIQYYNGEERAKGNILERFSAQQFPDLHSELNLSSLELGDSALYFCASSETSGILDTQYFGPGTRLTVL.

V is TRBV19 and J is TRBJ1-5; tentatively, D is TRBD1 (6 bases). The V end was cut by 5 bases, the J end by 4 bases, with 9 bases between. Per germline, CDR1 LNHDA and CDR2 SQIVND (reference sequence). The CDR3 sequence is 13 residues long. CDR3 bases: TGTGCCAGTAGTCTACAGGGAAATCAGCCCCAGCATTTT. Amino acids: CASSLQGNQPQHF.

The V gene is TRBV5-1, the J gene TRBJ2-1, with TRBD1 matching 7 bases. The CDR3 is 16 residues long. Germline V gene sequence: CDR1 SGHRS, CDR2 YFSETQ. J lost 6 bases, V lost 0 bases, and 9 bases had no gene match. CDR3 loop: CASSLVPSTGANEQFF. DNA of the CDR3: TGCGCCAGCAGCTTGGTCCCCTCTACAGGGGCCAATGAGCAGTTCTTC.

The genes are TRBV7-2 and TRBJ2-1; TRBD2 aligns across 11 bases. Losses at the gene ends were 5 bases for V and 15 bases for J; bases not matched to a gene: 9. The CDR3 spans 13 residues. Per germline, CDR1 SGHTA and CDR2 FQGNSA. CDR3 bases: TGTGCCAGCAGCACCTCTAGCGGGAGGAGCCCGTTCTTC. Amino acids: CASSTSSGRSPFF.

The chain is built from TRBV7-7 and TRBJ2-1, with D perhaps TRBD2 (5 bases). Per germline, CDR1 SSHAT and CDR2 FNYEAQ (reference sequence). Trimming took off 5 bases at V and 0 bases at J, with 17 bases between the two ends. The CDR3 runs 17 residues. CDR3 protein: CASSLLGVKSSYNEQFF. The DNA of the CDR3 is TGTGCCAGCAGCCTCCTCGGGGTAAAGAGCTCCTACAATGAGCAGTTCTTC. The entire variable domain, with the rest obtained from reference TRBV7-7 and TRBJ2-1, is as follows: GAGVSQSPRYKVTKRGQDVTLRCDPISSHATLYWYQQALGQGPEFLTYFNYEAQPDKSGLPSDRFSAERPEGSISTLTIQRTEQRDSAMYRCASSLLGVKSSYNEQFFGPGTRLTVL.

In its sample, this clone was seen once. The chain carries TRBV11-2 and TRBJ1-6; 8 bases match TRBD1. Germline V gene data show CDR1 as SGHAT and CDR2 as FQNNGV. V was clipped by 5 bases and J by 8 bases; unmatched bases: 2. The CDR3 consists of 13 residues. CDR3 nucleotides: TGTGCCAGCAGCCAGGACAGGGATTCACCCCTCCACTTT. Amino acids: CASSQDRDSPLHF.

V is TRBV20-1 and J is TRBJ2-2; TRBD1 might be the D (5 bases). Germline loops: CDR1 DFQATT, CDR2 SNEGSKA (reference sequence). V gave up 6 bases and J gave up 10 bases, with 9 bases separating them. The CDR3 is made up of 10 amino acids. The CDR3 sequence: CSAPREELFF. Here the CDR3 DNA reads TGCAGTGCCCCCAGGGAGGAGCTGTTTTTT.

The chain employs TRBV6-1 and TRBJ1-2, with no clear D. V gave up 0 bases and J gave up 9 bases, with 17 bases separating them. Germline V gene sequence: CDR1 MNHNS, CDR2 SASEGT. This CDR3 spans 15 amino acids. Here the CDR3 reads CASSEASDPLWSYTF. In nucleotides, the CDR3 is TGTGCCAGCAGTGAAGCGTCGGACCCTCTATGGAGCTACACCTTC.

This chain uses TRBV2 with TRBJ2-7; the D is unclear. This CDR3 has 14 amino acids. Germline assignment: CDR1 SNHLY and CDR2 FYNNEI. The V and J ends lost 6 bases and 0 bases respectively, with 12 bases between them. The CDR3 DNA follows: TGTGCCAGCAGGGGTTTAGGCTACTCCTACGAGCAGTACTTC. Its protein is CASRGLGYSYEQYF.